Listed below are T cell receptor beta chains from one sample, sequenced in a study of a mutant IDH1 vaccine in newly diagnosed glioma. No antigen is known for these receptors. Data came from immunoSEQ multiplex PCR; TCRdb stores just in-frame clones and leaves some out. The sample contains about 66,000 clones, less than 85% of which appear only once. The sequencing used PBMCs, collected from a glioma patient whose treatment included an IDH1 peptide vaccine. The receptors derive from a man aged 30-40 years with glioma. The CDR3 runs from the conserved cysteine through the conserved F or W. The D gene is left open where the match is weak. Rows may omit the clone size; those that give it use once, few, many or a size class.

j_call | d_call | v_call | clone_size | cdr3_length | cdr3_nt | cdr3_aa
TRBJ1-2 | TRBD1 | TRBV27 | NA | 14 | TGTGCCAGCAGTCTGGACAGGGCTTCCTATGGCTACACCTTC | CASSLDRASYGYTF
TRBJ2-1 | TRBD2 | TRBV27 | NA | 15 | TGTGCCAGCACCCCGGGACTAGGGACAATCAATGAGCAGTTCTTC | CASTPGLGTINEQFF
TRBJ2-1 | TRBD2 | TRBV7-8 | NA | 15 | TGTGCCAGCAGCTCCCGGGGTAGCGGGGGGCTTGAGCAGTTCTTC | CASSSRGSGGLEQFF
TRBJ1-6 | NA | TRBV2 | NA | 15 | TGTGCCAGCAGTGAAAGACAGAGATATAATTCACCCCTCCACTTT | CASSERQRYNSPLHF
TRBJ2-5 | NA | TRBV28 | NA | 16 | TGTGCCAGCAGCCCAAGGGGAGGGACCAGGGGTTGGACCCAGTACTTC | CASSPRGGTRGWTQYF
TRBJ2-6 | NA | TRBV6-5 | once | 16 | TGTGCCAGCAGTTACCCGATGAGCTCTGGGGCCAACGTCCTGACTTTC | CASSYPMSSGANVLTF
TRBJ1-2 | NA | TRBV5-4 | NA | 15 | TGTGCCAGCAGTTCTCCGGGGACCGCTGCCTATGGCTACACCTTC | CASSSPGTAAYGYTF
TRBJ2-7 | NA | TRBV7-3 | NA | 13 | TGTGCCAGCAGCCCGGGGCCGTGGTACGAGCAGTACTTC | CASSPGPWYEQYF
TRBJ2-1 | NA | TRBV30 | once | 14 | TGTGCCCTTGGAGGGCGGAGCTCCTACAATGAGCAGTTCTTC | CALGGRSSYNEQFF
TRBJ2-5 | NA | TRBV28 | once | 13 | TGTGCCAGCAGGAACAGGGTAGGAGAGACCCAGTACTTC | CASRNRVGETQYF
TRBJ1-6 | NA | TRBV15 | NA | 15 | TGTGCCACCAGCAGAGGCAGCCCGGAGAATTCACCCCTCCACTTT | CATSRGSPENSPLHF
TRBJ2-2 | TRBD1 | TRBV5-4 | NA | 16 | TGTGCCAGCAGCCCCGGTACAGGGGATAACACCGGGGAGCTGTTTTTT | CASSPGTGDNTGELFF
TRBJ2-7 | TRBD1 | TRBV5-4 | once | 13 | TGTGCCAGCAGCGCGGGACAGGGACCCGAGCAGTACTTC | CASSAGQGPEQYF
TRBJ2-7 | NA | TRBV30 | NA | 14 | TGTGCCTCCCTAGGGTTGGGGGGTCGGAACGAGCAGTACTTC | CASLGLGGRNEQYF
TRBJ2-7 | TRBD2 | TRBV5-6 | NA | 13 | TGTGCCAGCAGCCCGGGACTATCAAACGAGCAGTACTTC | CASSPGLSNEQYF
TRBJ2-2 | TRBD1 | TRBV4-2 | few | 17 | TGTGCCAGCAGCCCGAAGGGGGGGGACAGGGATACCGGGGAGCTGTTTTTT | CASSPKGGDRDTGELFF
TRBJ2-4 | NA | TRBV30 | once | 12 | TGTGCCTGGAGAGGAGGAGGAGACATTCAGTACTTC | CAWRGGGDIQYF